This TCR beta chain derives from a study of blood T cell repertoires in COVID-19. As for the study in general: COVID-19 samples from acute and convalescent phases originated in the United States, Italy and Spain. Nucleic acid was either cDNA or gDNA, and it came from T cells, B-cell-depleted T cells, or PBMCs.

CDR3 length: 15 residues. Trimming removed 0 bases from V and 5 bases from J, with 10 bases in between. Germline V gene lookup returns CDR1 SGHDN and CDR2 FVKESK. As processed by the authors: Quantification of nucleated cells was approximated via reference gene primer amplification. The repertoire was sequenced with immunoSEQ multiplex PCR; TCRdb's copy has only in-frame clones and lacks some. V and J calls and clone size are as listed in that table; D and trimming were resolved from the DNA. The data hold under 150,000 clones, with roughly four fifths observed a single time. The sample taken for sequencing was peripheral blood. V usage is TRBV14 and J usage is TRBJ2-2; D is perhaps TRBD2 (5 bases). This sequence originates from a man older than 75 with acute or convalescent COVID-19. The CDR3 DNA is TGTGCCAGCAGCCAAGAAGGGCGGAGGACCGGGGAGCTGTTTTTT. Its protein product is CASSQEGRRTGELFF.